This T cell receptor beta chain comes out of a study of CD8 T cells in Susac syndrome (dated by TCRdb to the late 2010s). Study-level background: Of the Susac syndrome patients who were sequenced, fewer than 10 were in clinical remission while six had clinically active disease. Whether CD8+ T cell activation and differentiation in Susac syndrome was antigen driven was tested using repertoire sequencing. At the time of blood withdrawal, Susac syndrome patients were either therapy-naive, taking corticosteroids (with some also receiving IVIg), or on IVIg alone. Points the paper makes about the study in general: The CD4+ T cell repertoire of patients with Susac syndrome showed no detectable clonal expansion. The study acknowledged that relatively few individuals were included in the TCR sequencing and HLA analysis.

Peripheral blood CD8+ and CD4+ T cells from healthy donors, Susac syndrome patients and multiple sclerosis patients were profiled by high-throughput TCR beta sequencing. Susac syndrome patients met recently defined diagnostic criteria for definite or probable disease. Bulk CD8+ and CD4+ T cells were purified by magnetic negative isolation, while CD8+ TEMRA cells were enriched using FACS. Blood was drawn into EDTA tubes, processed within 24 hours, and PBMCs were isolated by density gradient centrifugation. PBMCs intended for TCR sequencing were frozen in liquid nitrogen and were later thawed in a 37 degrees C water bath. Purity of sorted or isolated CD4+, CD8+ and CD8+ TEMRA cells was at least 90%. RNA was extracted using the RNeasy kit, and roughly 0.5 to 1 ug of the RNA was reverse transcribed with random hexamers. TCR beta CDR3 regions were amplified with the immunoSEQ multiplex PCR assay covering 54 Vbeta and 13 Jbeta segments. PCR amplification bias was corrected by using a synthetic template baseline for primer optimization and computational correction. Concerning the study's data processing: Reads were annotated to V, D and J genes according to IMGT and were analyzed with immunoSEQ Analyzer, with only productive sequences retained. Clonality was computed as one minus Shannon entropy normalized by log2 of the number of productive unique sequences. For each patient and control, public and private clones were evaluated among the 100 most prevalent clones. Clones were defined as Susac-specific if absent from the healthy and MS cohorts, from over a thousand published viral clones and from other ImmuneACCESS disease sequences. TCRdb cleaned the public reads at Q25 with fastp, built clones with MiXCR and kept in-frame beta chains. Entries that share a CDR3 protein sequence are merged under the most common genes and DNA. The V and J calls and clone size come from TCRdb's table, not from the authors' own analysis. The sample table records 140,000 to 150,000 distinct CDR3 sequences; around 95% of these occur just once. The leading ten clones occupy roughly 0.084% of the sample.

A remark on this clonotype: No cognate antigen has been identified for it. No base-level quality is on record; no much larger clone is a single base apart.

Looking up the germline V gene (reference sequence) yields CDR1 MNHNY and CDR2 SVGAGI. V loses 0 bases, J loses 7 bases, and the germline ends lie 12 bases apart. The CDR3, cysteine through phenylalanine, is 15 amino acids long. CDR3 DNA only is kept here, 45 bases in frame from base 1. Recombination joined TRBV6-6 with TRBJ2-2; the D gene remains uncertain. The TCR comes from a human donor with Susac syndrome. Sequenced: CD4+ T cells from PBMCs. The DNA reads TGTGCCAGCAGTTACTCCCCCTACTCTGGCGGGGAGCTGTTTTTT. Its protein reads: CASSYSPYSGGELFF.